Following are 32 T cell receptor beta chains from one sample sequenced in a study of blood T cells in healthy people across ages. Together with a sample-barcoded 5' primer, a J-beta primer mix was included in a second PCR lasting about 7 to 11 cycles. TCRdb analysed the 5' RACE reads with MiXCR anew, one entry per CDR3 protein. The sample holds about 800,000 distinct CDR3 sequences; 35% to 60% are singletons and the top ten take 18%. The sample taken for sequencing was blood. These receptors were taken from a man older than 75 in good health.

The chain has TRBV4-2 and TRBJ2-1; TRBD1 matches at 7 bases. This CDR3 region has 19 residues. Per germline, CDR1 LGHNA and CDR2 YNFKEQ. The V gene end was trimmed by 0 bases and the J gene end by 0 bases; junction bases not matched to a gene: 11. In DNA form, the CDR3 reads TGTGCCAGCAGCCAAGATCCCCTCGGACAGGCCCTCTCCTACAATGAGCAGTTCTTC. Its protein product is CASSQDPLGQALSYNEQFF.

The V call is TRBV5-1, the J call TRBJ2-5; no definite D call. The germline CDR1 and CDR2 sequences are SGHRS and YFSETQ. The CDR3 totals 16 residues. With 0 bases removed from V and 3 bases from J, the gap between germline ends came to 15 bases. The CDR3 loop reads CASSLEPSGPKETQYF. DNA of the CDR3: TGCGCCAGCAGCTTGGAGCCCTCCGGCCCCAAAGAGACCCAGTACTTC. Filled out from reference TRBV5-1 and TRBJ2-5, the complete variable domain reads KAGVTQTPRYLIKTRGQQVTLSCSPISGHRSVSWYQQTPGQGLQFLFEYFSETQRNKGNFPGRFSGRQFSNSRSEMNVSTLELGDSALYLCASSLEPSGPKETQYFGPGTRLLVL.

The rearrangement links TRBV18 to TRBJ1-3; D not certain. With 3 bases removed from V and 0 bases from J, the gap between germline ends came to 9 bases. This CDR3 comprises 15 residues. Germline CDR1 is KGHSH and CDR2 is LQKENI. The CDR3 is CASSPSTDSGNTIYF. CDR3 DNA: TGTGCCAGCTCACCCTCGACCGACTCTGGAAACACCATATATTTT. Combining the CDR3 with reference TRBV18 and TRBJ1-3 gives the whole variable domain NAGVMQNPRHLVRRRGQEARLRCSPMKGHSHVYWYRQLPEEGLKFMVYLQKENIIDESGMPKERFSAEFPKEGPSILRIQQVVRGDSAAYFCASSPSTDSGNTIYFGEGSWLTVV.

The V call is TRBV20-1, the J call TRBJ2-1; 7 nucleotides match TRBD1. The J call is in doubt because the DNA end fits TRBJ2-7 better. Germline assignment: CDR1 DFQATT and CDR2 SNEGSKA (reference sequence). The CDR3 contains 14 residues. Here the CDR3 DNA reads TGCAGTGCTAGGGACAGGAGCTACTACAATGAGCAGTACTTC. Translated, it gives CSARDRSYYNEQYF.

The genes are TRBV29-1 and TRBJ2-1, with TRBD2 identical over 8 bases. CDR1 is SQVTM and CDR2 is ANQGSEA in the germline V gene. The CDR3 is 14 amino acids. V lost 6 bases, J lost 3 bases, and 7 bases stayed unmatched. CDR3 protein: CSVGTSDIYNEQFF. CDR3 nucleotide sequence: TGCAGCGTCGGGACTAGTGATATCTACAATGAGCAGTTCTTC.

The rearrangement uses TRBV20-1 and TRBJ2-4, with TRBD1 identical over 11 bases. The J call may be mistaken, given a closer DNA end match to TRBJ2-7. The CDR3 consists of 13 residues. The germline V gene has CDR1 DFQATT and CDR2 SNEGSKA (reference sequence). The DNA for the CDR3 is TGCAGTGCGCCGGGACAGGGGGGTTACGAGCAGTACTTC. Its protein is CSAPGQGGYEQYF.

This clonotype came up a few times. The chain carries TRBV14 and TRBJ1-6; unclear D gene. V was shortened by 1 base and J by 8 bases, with 9 bases between the two germline ends. Germline CDR1 is SGHDN and CDR2 is FVKESK. This CDR3 comprises 14 residues. The CDR3 here is CASSQVYPDSPLHF. The CDR3 DNA reads TGTGCCAGCAGCCAAGTATACCCTGATTCACCCCTCCACTTT.

The chain links TRBV7-3 to TRBJ2-1; D is possibly TRBD2 (7 bases). The CDR3 totals 15 residues. Germline values: CDR1 SGHTA, CDR2 FQGTGA. V lost 2 bases and J lost 6, with 14 bases in between. The CDR3, as DNA: TGTGCCAGCAGCTTATCGGGGGGCCTCGGCAATGAGCAGTTCTTC. Its translation: CASSLSGGLGNEQFF.

This clonotype was counted at least ten times. This chain links TRBV28 with TRBJ2-7; no clear D. The V and J ends lost 1 base and 0 bases respectively, with 7 bases between them. CDR3 length: 14 residues. CDR1 is MDHEN and CDR2 is SYDVKM in the germline V gene. CDR3 sequence: CASSLLADSYEQYF. DNA for the CDR3: TGTGCCAGCAGTTTATTGGCAGACTCCTACGAGCAGTACTTC.

The V and J genes are TRBV5-1 and TRBJ2-2; the D is unclear. Germline assignment: CDR1 SGHRS and CDR2 YFSETQ. V was trimmed by 0 bases and J by 4 bases, leaving 10 bases between them. There are 15 residues in the CDR3. CDR3 DNA: TGCGCCAGCAGCTTGGCCACACTTCCCACCGGGGAGCTGTTTTTT. Translation: CASSLATLPTGELFF.

J is TRBJ2-2 and V is TRBV9, with D maybe TRBD2 (7 bases). The germline V and J ends were trimmed by 3 bases and 1 base, with 19 bases remaining between them. Germline V gives CDR1 SGDLS, CDR2 YYNGEE. This CDR3 is built from 18 residues. In DNA form, the CDR3 reads TGTGCCAGCAGCGGGGGGGGACATAGCGGTTGGAACACCGGGGAGCTGTTTTTT. Protein sequence: CASSGGGHSGWNTGELFF.

This clonotype was seen at least ten times. The chain is built from TRBV7-3 and TRBJ2-1; 9 bases map to TRBD2. CDR1 is SGHTA and CDR2 is FQGTGA in the germline V gene. Trimming cost V 2 bases and J 3 bases; bases outside gene matches: 2. The CDR3 extends over 15 amino acids. For the CDR3, the DNA is TGTGCCAGCAGCTTAGGGACTAGCATCTACAATGAGCAGTTCTTC. Translating gives CASSLGTSIYNEQFF.

The chain links TRBV30 to TRBJ2-5; D uncertain. Germline V gene sequence: CDR1 GTSNPN, CDR2 SVGIG (reference sequence). Trimming shortened V by 0 bases and J by 2 bases, and 7 bases separated the two germline ends. This CDR3 spans 13 amino acids. This chain's CDR3 is CAWSVLVQETQYF. The CDR3 coding sequence is TGTGCCTGGAGTGTACTGGTACAAGAGACCCAGTACTTC.

There are a few counts of this clonotype. The chain has TRBV21-1 and TRBJ2-5; the D call of TRBD1 is as the table states it, not checked on the DNA. TRBV21-1 is listed as a pseudogene. This CDR3 has 14 amino acids. The CDR3 region has the DNA TGTGCCAGCAGCAAGGGACAGGCCGTCGAGACCCAGTACTTC. Amino acids: CASSKGQAVETQYF.

The genes are TRBV29-1 and TRBJ1-2, with 10 bases identical to TRBD1. The junction had 11 bases not matched to a gene; V was cut back by 8 bases and J by 5 bases. In germline, CDR1 is SQVTM, CDR2 ANQGSEA. The CDR3 is 14 residues long. CDR3 in DNA: TGCAGCTCCACGACCGGGACAGGGGTGTATGGCTACACCTTC. Protein product: CSSTTGTGVYGYTF.

In the case of this clonotype: One end of the junction is discordant with germline, which a read error may explain. The gene calls are TRBV6-1 and TRBJ1-6, with TRBD1 matching over 7 bases. Germline V CDR1 and CDR2: MNHNS, SASEGT. This CDR3 is 13 amino acids long. The CDR3 nucleotides are TGTTCCAGCAGTGAGGGGGCGAGTTCACCCCTCCACTTT. Protein sequence: CSSSEGASSPLHF.

The DNA of the CDR3 is TGCAGTGCTAGAGATTCTGGCCCTCGGGAGACCCAGTACTTC. This translates into CSARDSGPRETQYF. The V gene is TRBV20-1, the J gene TRBJ2-7; D is ambiguous. The assigned J gene may be wrong: the sequence end matches TRBJ2-5 better. CDR1 is DFQATT and CDR2 is SNEGSKA in the germline V gene (reference sequence). CDR3 length: 14 amino acids.

This clonotype was observed a handful of times. The chain carries TRBV5-1 and TRBJ2-1; perhaps TRBD1 as D (5 bases). Germline values: CDR1 SGHRS, CDR2 YFSETQ. V was pared by 3 bases and J by 0 bases, with 7 bases between. This CDR3 region has 14 residues. The CDR3 sequence: CASSYDSSYNEQFF. CDR3 in DNA: TGCGCCAGCAGCTACGACAGCTCCTACAATGAGCAGTTCTTC.

A note on this clonotype: A junction boundary mismatches the germline segment, possibly from a read error. The chain has TRBV6-6 and TRBJ2-6; perhaps D is TRBD1 or TRBD2 (6 bases each). CDR1 and CDR2 (germline): MNHNY, SVGAGI (reference sequence). CDR3 length: 16 amino acids. CDR3 in amino acids: CASSGWGASGASVLTF. DNA for the CDR3: TGTGCCAGTAGTGGCTGGGGGGCCTCTGGGGCCAGCGTCCTGACTTTC.

The chain carries TRBV12-3 or TRBV12-4 and TRBJ1-4, with D unclear. V was shortened by 1 base and J by 8 bases, with 11 bases between the two germline ends. The CDR3 is made up of 14 amino acids. The chain's CDR3 is CASSLGAGVEKLFF. Written as DNA, the CDR3 is TGTGCCAGCAGTTTAGGGGCAGGAGTAGAAAAACTGTTTTTT.

V and J are TRBV21-1 and TRBJ2-5; TRBD1, the D gene given by the table, was not confirmed from the DNA. TRBV21-1 is flagged as a pseudogene. The CDR3 is 16 residues long. For the CDR3, the DNA is TGTGCCAGCAGCTCTCGATCTAGACAGGGCCAAGAGACCCAGTACTTC. Protein product: CASSSRSRQGQETQYF.

CDR3 DNA: TGTGCCAGCAGACCTGAGGGACGATGGCAAGAGACCCAGTACTTC. Translated: CASRPEGRWQETQYF. The V gene is TRBV6-2 or TRBV6-3, the J gene TRBJ2-5; D could derive from TRBD1 or TRBD2 (5 bases each). V lost 6 bases, J lost 2 bases, and 16 bases lay in between. The CDR3 is made up of 15 amino acids. Per the germline V gene, CDR1 is MNHEY and CDR2 is SVGEGT.

J is TRBJ1-4 and V is TRBV7-8; 7 bases are a match to TRBD1. Germline-derived CDR1 and CDR2 are SGHVS and FQNEAQ. The CDR3 has 15 residues. With 2 bases clipped from V and 4 bases from J, the junction kept 4 bases outside the gene matches. CDR3 in amino acids: CASSLRTGLNEKLFF. Written as DNA, the CDR3 is TGTGCCAGCAGCTTAAGGACAGGACTTAATGAAAAACTGTTTTTT. Filled out from reference TRBV7-8 and TRBJ1-4, the complete variable domain reads GAGVSQSPRYKVAKRGQDVALRCDPISGHVSLFWYQQALGQGPEFLTYFQNEAQLDKSGLPSDRFFAERPEGSVSTLKIQRTQQEDSAVYLCASSLRTGLNEKLFFGSGTQLSVL.

The sample holds many counts of this clonotype. The CDR3 region is CASSVGGYSDTQYF. CDR3 DNA: TGTGCCAGCAGCGTAGGGGGTTACTCAGATACGCAGTATTTT. The chain couples TRBV9 to TRBJ2-3; the D is unclear. Germline lookup yields CDR1 SGDLS and CDR2 YYNGEE. The ends were cut back, 0 bases at V and 4 bases at J, with 9 bases in the middle. This CDR3 is 14 amino acids long. Full variable domain (rest looked up from reference TRBV9 and TRBJ2-3): DSGVTQTPKHLITATGQRVTLRCSPRSGDLSVYWYQQSLDQGLQFLIQYYNGEERAKGNILERFSAQQFPDLHSELNLSSLELGDSALYFCASSVGGYSDTQYFGPGTRLTVL.

This chain connects TRBV6-2 or TRBV6-3 to TRBJ1-4, with D possibly TRBD1 on 5 matching bases. The germline CDR1 and CDR2 sequences are MNHEY and SVGEGT. Trimming removed 2 bases from V and 2 bases from J, with 9 bases in between. This CDR3 is 15 amino acids long. Here the CDR3 DNA reads TGTGCCAGCAGTTACGTCCGGGGGACTAATGAAAAACTGTTTTTT. Its protein is CASSYVRGTNEKLFF.

A few counts support this clonotype. The chain has TRBV5-1 and TRBJ2-2; TRBD2 aligns across 10 bases. The CDR3 has 16 residues. J lost 0 bases, V lost 3 bases, and 2 bases had no gene match. Germline values: CDR1 SGHRS, CDR2 YFSETQ. For the CDR3, the DNA is TGCGCCAGCAGCTCAACTAGCGGGACGAACACCGGGGAGCTGTTTTTT. This gives the protein CASSSTSGTNTGELFF.

The gene calls are TRBV7-2 and TRBJ2-7; 11 bases align to TRBD2. Trimming cost V 5 bases and J 5 bases; bases outside gene matches: 8. The germline V gene encodes CDR1 SGHTA and CDR2 FQGNSA. This CDR3 has 15 amino acids. The CDR3 protein is CASSVSSGRPHEQYF. The CDR3 nucleotides read TGTGCCAGCAGCGTATCTAGCGGGAGGCCCCACGAGCAGTACTTC.

The J gene is TRBJ2-1, the V gene TRBV9; no reliable D call. The V gene's germline CDR1 is SGDLS and CDR2 YYNGEE. This CDR3 is built from 15 residues. V lost 1 base and J lost 1, with 9 bases in between. The CDR3 sequence is CASSVRTASYNEQFF. CDR3 DNA sequence: TGTGCCAGCAGCGTAAGAACGGCATCCTACAATGAGCAGTTCTTC.

This clonotype was counted once. At one of its ends the junction is not consistent with the germline gene, which may arise from a read error. V is TRBV6-5 and J is TRBJ2-2; D remains unclear. The CDR3 spans 13 residues. Germline-derived CDR1 and CDR2 are MNHEY and SVGAGI. Here the CDR3 reads CASSRLLPGELFF. The DNA of the CDR3 is TGTGCCAGCAGCCGACTGCTACCCGGCGAGCTGTTTTTT.

The sample holds one count of this clonotype. A junction end diverges from the germline sequence, so it may reflect a read error. The CDR3: CTSSPKGQGRSYNEQFF. The CDR3 region has the DNA TGTACCAGCAGCCCAAAAGGACAGGGAAGGTCCTACAATGAGCAGTTCTTC. The chain links TRBV11-3 to TRBJ2-1; 8 bases are shared with TRBD1. The CDR3 length is 17 residues. From germline, CDR1 is SGHNT and CDR2 YENEEA.

This clonotype was observed a handful of times. The chain joins TRBV5-1 to TRBJ2-6; TRBD1 matches at 9 bases. The CDR3 runs to 18 residues. Germline V gene sequence: CDR1 SGHRS, CDR2 YFSETQ. J lost 0 bases, V lost 3 bases, and 7 bases had no gene match. DNA of the CDR3: TGCGCCAGCAGCTATGATACAGGGGGCCTCTCTGGGGCCAACGTCCTGACTTTC. It specifies CASSYDTGGLSGANVLTF.

The chain combines TRBV10-2 with TRBJ2-7; no clear D gene. With 4 bases removed from V and 1 base from J, the gap between germline ends came to 11 bases. Germline CDR1 WSHSY, CDR2 SAAADI. The CDR3 spans 14 residues. This chain's CDR3 is CASSGVRYSYEQYF. CDR3 sequence (DNA): TGCGCCAGCAGTGGAGTGAGATATTCCTACGAGCAGTACTTC.